This entry concerns a single T cell receptor beta chain. Its specificity is not known. This entry belongs to a study of cytomegalovirus exposure and HLA in healthy donors. Repertoires were generated with immunoSEQ multiplex PCR, while TCRdb's copy carries only in-frame clones and drops some. The profile covers about 120,000 clones, with around 89% appearing a single time and about 6% taken by the ten largest. Findings of the study overall: The study put some 160 TCR beta chains on its list as cytomegalovirus-associated. First-cohort TCR clusters tended to co-occur in the approximately 120 validation repertoires, a later analysis found. Per published reports, the classifier diagnosed cytomegalovirus status with high specificity and sensitivity. Rare TCR sequences dominated, though some public TCRs recurred in many donors.

The TCR was taken from a woman aged 18-29 years in good health and CMV-seropositive. The sample taken for sequencing was PBMCs.

In DNA form, the CDR3 reads TGTGCCAGTAGCCCCGACGAACTAAAGCCGCCCCAGCATTTT. It codes for CASSPDELKPPQHF. The gene calls are TRBV19 and TRBJ1-5; no reliable D call. Germline V gene sequence: CDR1 LNHDA, CDR2 SQIVND (reference sequence). The length of the CDR3 is 14 residues. The V end lost 6 bases, the J end lost 9 bases, and 18 bases lay between the germline ends.